This T cell receptor beta chain was obtained from a study of blood T cell repertoires in COVID-19. About the research overall: Italy, Spain and the United States were the sources of the convalescent and acute COVID-19 samples. T cells, B-cell-depleted T cells, or PBMCs supplied cDNA or gDNA.

In the authors' workflow: Estimates of nucleated cell counts were drawn from the amplification of reference gene primers. Profiled with immunoSEQ multiplex PCR; TCRdb holds only in-frame clones, not every one. D and trimming were read from the DNA, whereas the V and J calls and clone size are those reported in that table. The sample has some 220,000 clones; approximately 80% are singletons. The germline V gene has CDR1 SGHRS and CDR2 YFSETQ. This CDR3 has 12 amino acids. The ends lost 3 bases at V and 6 bases at J; junction bases unmatched: 0. J is TRBJ2-1 and V is TRBV5-1; 7 bases align to TRBD2. The TCR was taken from a man aged 50-60 years with active or convalescent COVID-19. The sequenced sample consisted of peripheral blood. Written as DNA, the CDR3 is TGCGCCAGCAGCTGGGGGGGCAATGAGCAGTTCTTC. This encodes CASSWGGNEQFF.